This TCR beta chain was captured in a study of cytomegalovirus exposure and HLA in healthy donors. The PCR was carried out with 60 Vbeta primers and 13 Jbeta primers. Using immunoSEQ multiplex PCR, the repertoire was profiled, and TCRdb retains in-frame clones only, with some absent. The sample yields approximately 130,000 clones, 8.5% to 9% seen once. The length of the CDR3 is 16 residues. The V and J ends lost 6 bases and 8 bases respectively, with 25 bases between them. Germline values: CDR1 SNHLY, CDR2 FYNNEI. The sample consisted of PBMCs. This sequence originates from a woman aged 40 to 50 in good health and CMV-seropositive. This chain joins TRBV2 and TRBJ1-2; a weak D match, TRBD1 (5 bases). CDR3: CASSAVKGQGVWGYTF. The CDR3 DNA follows: TGTGCCAGCAGCGCCGTGAAGGGGCAGGGCGTCTGGGGCTACACCTTC.